The subject of this entry is one T cell receptor (beta chain). The data stem from a study of OX40 agonist ivuxolimab in advanced cancers. Measured with immunoSEQ multiplex PCR; TCRdb has only the in-frame clones, and not every one. The sample contains tens of thousands of clones, about 90% of which appear only once. Per the germline V gene, CDR1 is SGHAT and CDR2 is FQNNGV. Trimming removed 5 bases from V and 2 bases from J, with 12 bases in between. The CDR3 runs to 14 residues. The sequence was collected from an adult with an advanced solid tumor such as melanoma, head and neck, liver or kidney cancer. The sample was CD4+ or CD8+ T cells sorted from blood, taken in a trial of the OX40 agonist ivuxolimab. This rearrangement joins TRBV11-2 to TRBJ2-5; D is possibly TRBD1 (6 bases). CDR3 sequence (DNA): TGTGCCAGCAGCCGTAGGACAGCGCAAGAGACCCAGTACTTC. Its protein product is CASSRRTAQETQYF.